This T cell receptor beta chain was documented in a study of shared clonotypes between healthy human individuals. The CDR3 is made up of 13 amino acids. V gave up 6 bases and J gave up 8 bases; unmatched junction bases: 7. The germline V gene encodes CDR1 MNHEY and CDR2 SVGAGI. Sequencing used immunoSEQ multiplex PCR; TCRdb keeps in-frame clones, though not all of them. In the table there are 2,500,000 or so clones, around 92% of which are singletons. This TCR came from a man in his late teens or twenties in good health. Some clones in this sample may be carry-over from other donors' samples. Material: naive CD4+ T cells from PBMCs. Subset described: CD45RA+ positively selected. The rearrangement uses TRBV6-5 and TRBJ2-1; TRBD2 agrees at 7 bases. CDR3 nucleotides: TGTGCCAGCAGAGCCGGGACTAACCATGAGCAGTTCTTC. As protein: CASRAGTNHEQFF.